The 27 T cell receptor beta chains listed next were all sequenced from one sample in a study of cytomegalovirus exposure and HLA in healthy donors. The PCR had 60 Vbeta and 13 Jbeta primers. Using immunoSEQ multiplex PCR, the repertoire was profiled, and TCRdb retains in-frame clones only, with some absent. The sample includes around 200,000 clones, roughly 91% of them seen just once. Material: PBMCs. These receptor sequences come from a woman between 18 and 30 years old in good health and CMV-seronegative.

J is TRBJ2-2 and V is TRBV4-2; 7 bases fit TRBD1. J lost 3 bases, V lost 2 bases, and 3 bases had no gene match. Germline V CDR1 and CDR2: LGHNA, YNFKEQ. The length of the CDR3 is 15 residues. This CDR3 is CASSQWDRHTGELFF. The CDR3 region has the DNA TGTGCCAGCAGCCAATGGGACAGACACACCGGGGAGCTGTTTTTT.

The CDR3 DNA follows: TGTGCCAGCAAGGCGGGGTCGGGTAACTATGGCTACACCTTC. The encoded protein is CASKAGSGNYGYTF. The chain recombines TRBV2 with TRBJ1-2; no clear D. Germline lookup yields CDR1 SNHLY and CDR2 FYNNEI. The CDR3 extends over 14 amino acids. Trimming left V 7 bases short and J 1 base short, with 13 bases between.

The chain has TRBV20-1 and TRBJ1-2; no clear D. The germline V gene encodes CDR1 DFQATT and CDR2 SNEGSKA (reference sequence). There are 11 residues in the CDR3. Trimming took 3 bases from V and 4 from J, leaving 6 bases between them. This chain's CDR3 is CSASSSYGYTF. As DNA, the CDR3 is TGCAGTGCTAGCTCGAGCTATGGCTACACCTTC.

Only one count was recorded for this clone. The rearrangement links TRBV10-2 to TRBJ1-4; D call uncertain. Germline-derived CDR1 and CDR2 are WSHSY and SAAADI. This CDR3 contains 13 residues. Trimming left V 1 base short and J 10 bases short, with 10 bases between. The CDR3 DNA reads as TGCGCCAGCAGTGAGTATGTTGGAGGAAAACTGTTTTTT. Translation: CASSEYVGGKLFF.

CDR3 bases: TGTGCCAGCAGCCCAAGTCGTGGGAGGGAAAGCGGAGAGACCCAGTACTTC. The encoded protein is CASSPSRGRESGETQYF. The chain couples TRBV11-2 to TRBJ2-5; 7 nucleotides agree with TRBD2. J gave up 4 bases and V 5 bases, and 16 bases lay outside the gene matches. The CDR3 spans 17 residues. CDR1 SGHAT and CDR2 FQNNGV come from the germline V gene.

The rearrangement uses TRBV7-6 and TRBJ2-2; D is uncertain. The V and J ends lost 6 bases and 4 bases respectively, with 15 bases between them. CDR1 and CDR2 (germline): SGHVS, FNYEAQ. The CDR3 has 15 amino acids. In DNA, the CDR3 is TGTGCCAGCAGAGCCCTTTCCGTCCCCACCGGGGAGCTGTTTTTT. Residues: CASRALSVPTGELFF.

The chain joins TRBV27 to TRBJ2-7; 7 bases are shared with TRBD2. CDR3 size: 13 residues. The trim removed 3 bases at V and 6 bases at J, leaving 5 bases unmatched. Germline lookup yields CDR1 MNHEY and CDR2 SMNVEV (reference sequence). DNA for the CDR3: TGTGCCAGCAGTTTGGCTAGCGGTAGCGAGCAGTACTTC. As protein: CASSLASGSEQYF.

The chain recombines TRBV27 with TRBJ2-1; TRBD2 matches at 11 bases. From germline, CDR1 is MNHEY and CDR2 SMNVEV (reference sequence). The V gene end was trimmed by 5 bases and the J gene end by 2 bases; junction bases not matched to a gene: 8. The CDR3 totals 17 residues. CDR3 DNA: TGTGCCAGCAGTGAAGAGCTAGCGGGAGGAACCTACAATGAGCAGTTCTTC. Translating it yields CASSEELAGGTYNEQFF.

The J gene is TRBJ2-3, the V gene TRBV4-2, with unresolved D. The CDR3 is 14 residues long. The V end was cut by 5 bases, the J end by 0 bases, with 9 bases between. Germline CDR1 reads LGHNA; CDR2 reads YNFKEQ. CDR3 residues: CASSESASTDTQYF. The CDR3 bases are TGTGCCAGCAGCGAGAGCGCTAGCACAGATACGCAGTATTTT.

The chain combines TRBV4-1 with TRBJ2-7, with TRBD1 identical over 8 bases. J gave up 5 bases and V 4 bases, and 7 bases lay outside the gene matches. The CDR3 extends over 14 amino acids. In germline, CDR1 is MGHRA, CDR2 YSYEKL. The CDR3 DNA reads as TGCGCCAGCAGCCTTTCAGGGGGCGTGAACGAGCAGTACTTC. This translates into CASSLSGGVNEQYF.

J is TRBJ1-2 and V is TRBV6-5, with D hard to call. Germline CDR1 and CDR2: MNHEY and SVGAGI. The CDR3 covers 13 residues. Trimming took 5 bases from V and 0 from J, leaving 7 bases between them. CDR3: CASSLTSNYGYTF. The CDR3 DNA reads TGTGCCAGCAGTCTGACTTCTAACTATGGCTACACCTTC.

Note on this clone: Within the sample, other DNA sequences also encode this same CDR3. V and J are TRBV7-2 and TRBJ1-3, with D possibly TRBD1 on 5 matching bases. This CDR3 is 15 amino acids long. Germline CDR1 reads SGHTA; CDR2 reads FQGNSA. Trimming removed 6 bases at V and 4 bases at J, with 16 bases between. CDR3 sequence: CASSPQGGSGNTIYF. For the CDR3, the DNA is TGTGCCAGCAGTCCTCAGGGTGGCTCCGGAAACACCATATATTTT.

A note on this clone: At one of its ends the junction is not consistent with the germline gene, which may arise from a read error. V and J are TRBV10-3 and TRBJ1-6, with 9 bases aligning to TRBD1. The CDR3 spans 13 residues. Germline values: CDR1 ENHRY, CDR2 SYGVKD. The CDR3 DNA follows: TGTGCCGTCAGGGGGACAGGGCCCTCACCCCTCCACTTT. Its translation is CAVRGTGPSPLHF.

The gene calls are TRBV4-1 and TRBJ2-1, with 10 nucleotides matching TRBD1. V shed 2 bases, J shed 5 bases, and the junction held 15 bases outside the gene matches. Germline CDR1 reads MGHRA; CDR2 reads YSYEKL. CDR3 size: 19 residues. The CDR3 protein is CASSQPLLRGQGINNEQFF. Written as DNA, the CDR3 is TGCGCCAGCAGCCAACCCCTCTTGAGGGGACAGGGGATAAACAATGAGCAGTTCTTC.

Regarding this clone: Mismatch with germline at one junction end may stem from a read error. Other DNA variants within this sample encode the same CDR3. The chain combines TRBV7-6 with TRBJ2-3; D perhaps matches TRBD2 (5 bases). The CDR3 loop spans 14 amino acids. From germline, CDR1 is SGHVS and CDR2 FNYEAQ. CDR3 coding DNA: TGCGCCAGCAGCTTACGGGGAACGACAGATACGCAGTATTTT. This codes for CASSLRGTTDTQYF.

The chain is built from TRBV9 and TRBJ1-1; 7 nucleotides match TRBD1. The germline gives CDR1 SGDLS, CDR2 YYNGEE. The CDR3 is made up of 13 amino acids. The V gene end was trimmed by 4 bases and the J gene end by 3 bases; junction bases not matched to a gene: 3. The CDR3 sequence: CASSFQGDTEAFF. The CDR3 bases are TGTGCCAGCAGCTTCCAGGGGGACACTGAAGCTTTCTTT.

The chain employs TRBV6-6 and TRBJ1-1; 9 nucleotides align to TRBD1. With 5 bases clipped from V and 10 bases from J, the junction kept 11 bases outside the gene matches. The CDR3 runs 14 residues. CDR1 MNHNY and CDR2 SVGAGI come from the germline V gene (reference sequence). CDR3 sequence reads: CASSGTGTSRRAFF. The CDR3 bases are TGTGCCAGCAGTGGGACAGGGACCTCCAGGCGAGCTTTCTTT.

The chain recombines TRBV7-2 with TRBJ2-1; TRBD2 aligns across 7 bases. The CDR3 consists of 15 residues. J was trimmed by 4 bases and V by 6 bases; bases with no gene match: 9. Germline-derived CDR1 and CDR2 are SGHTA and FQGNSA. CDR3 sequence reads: CASRRIVRGYNEQFF. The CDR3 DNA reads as TGTGCCAGCAGACGAATCGTGCGGGGGTACAATGAGCAGTTCTTC.

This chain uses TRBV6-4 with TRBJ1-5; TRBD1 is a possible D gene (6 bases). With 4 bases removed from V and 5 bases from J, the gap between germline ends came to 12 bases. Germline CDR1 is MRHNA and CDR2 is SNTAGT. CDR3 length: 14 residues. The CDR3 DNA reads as TGTGCCAGCAGTGTTTGGACAGTGTATCAGCCCCAGCATTTT. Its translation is CASSVWTVYQPQHF.

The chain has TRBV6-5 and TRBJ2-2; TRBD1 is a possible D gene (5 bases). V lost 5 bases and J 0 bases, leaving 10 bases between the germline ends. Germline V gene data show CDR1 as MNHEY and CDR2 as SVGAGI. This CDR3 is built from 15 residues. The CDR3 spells CASSGDRSNTGELFF. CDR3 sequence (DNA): TGTGCCAGCAGTGGCGACAGATCGAACACCGGGGAGCTGTTTTTT.

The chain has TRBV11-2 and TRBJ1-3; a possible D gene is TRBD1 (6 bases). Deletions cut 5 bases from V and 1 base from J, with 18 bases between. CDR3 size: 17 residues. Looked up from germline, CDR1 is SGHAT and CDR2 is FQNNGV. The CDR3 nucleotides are TGTGCCAGCAGCAAAGATCAGGGGCCCGCTTCTGGAAACACCATATATTTT. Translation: CASSKDQGPASGNTIYF.

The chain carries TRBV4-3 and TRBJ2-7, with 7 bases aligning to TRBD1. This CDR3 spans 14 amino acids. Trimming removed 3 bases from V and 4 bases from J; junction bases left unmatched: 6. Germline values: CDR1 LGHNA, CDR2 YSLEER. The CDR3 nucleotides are TGCGCCAGCAGCCAGCTCCCGGGACAGTACGAGCAGTACTTC. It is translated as CASSQLPGQYEQYF.

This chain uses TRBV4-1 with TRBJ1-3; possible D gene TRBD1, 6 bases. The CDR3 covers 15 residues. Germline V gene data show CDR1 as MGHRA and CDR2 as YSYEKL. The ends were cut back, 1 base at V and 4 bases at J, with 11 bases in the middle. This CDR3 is CASSQVGQKGNTIYF. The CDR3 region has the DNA TGCGCCAGCAGCCAAGTAGGACAGAAGGGAAACACCATATATTTT.

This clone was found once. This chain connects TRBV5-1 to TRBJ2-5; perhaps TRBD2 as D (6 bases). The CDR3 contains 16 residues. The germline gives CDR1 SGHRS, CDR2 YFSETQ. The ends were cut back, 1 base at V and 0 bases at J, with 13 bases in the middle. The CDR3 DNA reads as TGCGCCAGCAGCTTGACGCTAGCGTCCAACCAAGAGACCCAGTACTTC. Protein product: CASSLTLASNQETQYF.

The CDR3 protein is CASSPQNQAPNYGYTF. The CDR3 region has the DNA TGTGCCAGCAGCCCACAAAACCAGGCCCCTAACTATGGCTACACCTTC. The J gene is TRBJ1-2, the V gene TRBV25-1; D is unclear. CDR3 length: 16 residues. Trimming shortened V by 6 bases and J by 0 bases, and 17 bases separated the two germline ends. CDR1 is MGHDK and CDR2 is SYGVNS in the germline V gene.

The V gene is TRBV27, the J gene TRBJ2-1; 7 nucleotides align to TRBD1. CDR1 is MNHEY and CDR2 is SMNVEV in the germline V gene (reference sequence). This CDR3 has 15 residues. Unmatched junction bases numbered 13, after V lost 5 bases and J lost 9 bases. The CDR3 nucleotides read TGTGCCAGCAGTCCGAGGACAGGCCCCCCTATTGAGCAGTTCTTC. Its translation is CASSPRTGPPIEQFF.

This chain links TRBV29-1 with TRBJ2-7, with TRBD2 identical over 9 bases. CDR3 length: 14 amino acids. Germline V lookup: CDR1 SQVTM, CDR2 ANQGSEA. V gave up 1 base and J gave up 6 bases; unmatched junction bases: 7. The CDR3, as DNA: TGCAGCGTTGAAGTTCTAGCGGGAAGCGGCGAGCAGTACTTC. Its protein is CSVEVLAGSGEQYF.